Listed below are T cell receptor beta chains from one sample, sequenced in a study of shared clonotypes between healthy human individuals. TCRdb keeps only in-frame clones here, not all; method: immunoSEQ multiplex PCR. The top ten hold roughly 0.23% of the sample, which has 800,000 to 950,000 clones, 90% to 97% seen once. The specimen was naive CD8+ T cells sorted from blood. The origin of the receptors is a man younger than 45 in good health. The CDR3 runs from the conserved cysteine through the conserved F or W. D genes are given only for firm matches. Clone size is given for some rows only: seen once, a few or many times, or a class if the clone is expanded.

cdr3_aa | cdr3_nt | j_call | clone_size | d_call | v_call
CSVRTGDHYGYTF | TGCAGCGTACGGACAGGAGACCACTATGGCTACACCTTC | TRBJ1-2 | - | TRBD1 | TRBV29-1
CASRRGITGELFF | TGTGCCAGCAGGCGTGGAATCACCGGGGAGCTGTTTTTT | TRBJ2-2 | - | - | TRBV9
CASSLAGGPNYEQYF | TGTGCCAGCAGCTTAGCTGGGGGCCCCAACTACGAGCAGTACTTC | TRBJ2-7 | - | - | TRBV7-8
CASSFLSSYNEQFF | TGTGCCAGCAGCTTCCTGAGCTCCTACAATGAGCAGTTCTTC | TRBJ2-1 | - | - | TRBV11-2
CAGRQGSHEQFF | TGTGCCGGTAGACAGGGTTCCCATGAGCAGTTCTTC | TRBJ2-1 | - | - | TRBV7-5
CASSSLTVNTEAFF | TGTGCCAGCAGCTCCCTGACAGTAAACACTGAAGCTTTCTTT | TRBJ1-1 | - | - | TRBV7-9
CATSGHLGRIPSLGALAYNEQFF | TGTGCCACCAGCGGACACTTAGGGCGGATCCCTTCTCTAGGAGCCCTAGCCTACAATGAGCAGTTCTTC | TRBJ2-1 | - | - | TRBV15
CASSKNEVYTDTQYF | TGTGCCAGCAGCAAAAATGAAGTCTACACAGATACGCAGTATTTT | TRBJ2-3 | - | - | TRBV7-6
CASSPYDRVNLGLEAFF | TGTGCCAGCAGCCCTTACGACAGGGTAAATTTGGGGTTGGAAGCTTTCTTT | TRBJ1-1 | - | TRBD1 | TRBV9
CASSQTTGVGNTIYF | TGCGCCAGCAGCCAAACGACAGGGGTCGGAAACACCATATATTTT | TRBJ1-3 | - | TRBD1 | TRBV4-1
CASSLFLSGSGYEQFF | TGTGCCAGCAGTTTATTCCTAAGCGGGAGTGGCTATGAGCAGTTCTTC | TRBJ2-1 | - | TRBD2 | TRBV27
CASSYNSNQPQHF | TGTGCCAGCAGTTACAATAGCAATCAGCCCCAGCATTTT | TRBJ1-5 | - | - | TRBV6-5
CASNEAGMYQPQHF | TGTGCCAGCAATGAAGCGGGGATGTATCAGCCCCAGCATTTT | TRBJ1-5 | - | - | TRBV2
CSVRTQPHEQYF | TGCAGCGTCCGGACCCAGCCCCACGAGCAGTACTTC | TRBJ2-7 | - | - | TRBV29-1
CAIRGTDSNQPQHF | TGTGCCATCAGGGGGACCGATAGCAATCAGCCCCAGCATTTT | TRBJ1-5 | - | - | TRBV10-3
CATSGNRGMVSQPQHF | TGTGCCACCAGCGGAAACAGGGGAATGGTGAGTCAGCCCCAGCATTTT | TRBJ1-5 | once | TRBD1 | TRBV15
CASSWTGSQETQYF | TGTGCCAGCAGCTGGACAGGGTCCCAAGAGACCCAGTACTTC | TRBJ2-5 | - | TRBD1 | TRBV9
CATSSTRTDNGDTEAFF | TGTGCCACCAGCAGCACCAGGACCGACAACGGGGACACTGAAGCTTTCTTT | TRBJ1-1 | once | - | TRBV15
CASRTGTSGYNEQFF | TGTGCCAGCAGAACCGGGACTAGCGGTTACAATGAGCAGTTCTTC | TRBJ2-1 | - | TRBD2 | TRBV27
CASSATSIEQYF | TGTGCCAGTAGTGCCACTAGTATCGAGCAGTACTTC | TRBJ2-7 | - | - | TRBV19
CASSSGLAGYNEQFF | TGTGCCAGCAGCTCGGGACTAGCGGGCTACAATGAGCAGTTCTTC | TRBJ2-1 | - | TRBD2 | TRBV5-6
CASSRGTVGTYEQYF | TGTGCCAGCAGTAGAGGGACAGTGGGGACCTACGAGCAGTACTTC | TRBJ2-7 | - | TRBD1 | TRBV27
CASSLGLAGGGGTDTQYF | TGCGCCAGCAGCTTAGGACTAGCGGGAGGAGGCGGCACAGATACGCAGTATTTT | TRBJ2-3 | - | TRBD2 | TRBV5-1
CASSSPNVEGYTQYF | TGTGCCAGCAGCTCGCCGAACGTGGAGGGGTATACGCAGTATTTT | TRBJ2-3 | - | - | TRBV11-2
CASRSGRELMGEQYF | TGTGCCAGCAGATCGGGGCGGGAGTTGATGGGCGAGCAGTACTTC | TRBJ2-7 | - | TRBD2 | TRBV27
CASSTGTGSYEQYF | TGCGCCAGCAGCACCGGGACAGGGAGCTACGAGCAGTACTTC | TRBJ2-7 | - | TRBD1 | TRBV5-1
CAISESVRDISSYNEQFF | TGTGCCATCAGTGAGTCTGTACGGGACATTAGCTCCTACAATGAGCAGTTCTTC | TRBJ2-1 | - | - | TRBV10-3
CASSQEGDSGSGIYEQYF | TGTGCCAGCAGCCAAGAAGGCGATTCCGGTAGCGGGATTTACGAGCAGTACTTC | TRBJ2-7 | - | TRBD2 | TRBV4-2
CASAVSTDTQYF | TGTGCCAGCGCGGTTAGCACAGATACGCAGTATTTT | TRBJ2-3 | - | - | TRBV13
CASSLGGRNTEAFF | TGCGCCAGCAGCTTGGGAGGGCGGAACACTGAAGCTTTCTTT | TRBJ1-1 | - | - | TRBV5-1
CASSLVLGEKLFF | TGTGCCAGCAGCTTAGTGCTGGGGGAAAAACTGTTTTTT | TRBJ1-4 | once | - | TRBV7-2
CSVGWREGGIEQYF | TGCAGCGTTGGCTGGCGGGAGGGAGGGATCGAGCAGTACTTC | TRBJ2-7 | - | TRBD2 | TRBV29-1
CASSLEVAGEVYEQFF | TGTGCCAGCAGTCTTGAGGTAGCGGGAGAGGTATATGAGCAGTTCTTC | TRBJ2-1 | - | - | TRBV12-1
CASSSHRQDYNEQFF | TGTGCCAGCAGTTCCCACCGACAGGATTACAATGAGCAGTTCTTC | TRBJ2-1 | - | - | TRBV28
CSATGLRTGELFF | TGCAGCGCCACAGGGCTTCGCACCGGGGAGCTGTTTTTT | TRBJ2-2 | - | - | TRBV29-1
CASSPGAGGPPFSYNEQFF | TGCGCCAGCAGCCCGGGGGCGGGCGGGCCGCCCTTCTCCTACAATGAGCAGTTCTTC | TRBJ2-1 | - | - | TRBV5-1
CASSPTLSTGELFF | TGTGCCAGCAGCCCGACCCTATCGACCGGGGAGCTGTTTTTT | TRBJ2-2 | - | - | TRBV7-9
CASRSGTGDQPQHF | TGTGCCAGCAGATCCGGGACCGGTGATCAGCCCCAGCATTTT | TRBJ1-5 | - | - | TRBV7-9
CASSRTGTDFYYGYTF | TGCGCCAGCAGCCGAACTGGGACAGACTTTTATTATGGCTACACCTTC | TRBJ1-2 | - | TRBD1 | TRBV5-1
CASSFRASELGNEQFF | TGCGCCAGCAGCTTCAGGGCTAGCGAACTCGGAAATGAGCAGTTCTTC | TRBJ2-1 | - | - | TRBV5-1
CASSLVWEGENTGELFF | TGTGCCAGCAGTTTAGTATGGGAGGGCGAGAACACCGGGGAGCTGTTTTTT | TRBJ2-2 | - | TRBD2 | TRBV27
CASSQLGLAGRGEFF | TGTGCCAGCAGCCAACTGGGACTAGCGGGCCGGGGGGAGTTCTTC | TRBJ2-1 | - | TRBD2 | TRBV14
CASSSHLIYEQYF | TGTGCCAGCAGTTCTCACTTGATCTACGAGCAGTACTTC | TRBJ2-7 | - | - | TRBV6-6
CASRPDGTSFYEQYF | TGTGCCAGCCGACCTGACGGGACTAGTTTCTACGAGCAGTACTTC | TRBJ2-7 | - | TRBD2 | TRBV28